This section outlines one TCR beta chain sequence together with its context. As yet, its antigen is unknown. This sample stems from a study of cytomegalovirus exposure and HLA in healthy donors. Vbeta (60) and Jbeta (13) primers were used in the PCR. The protocol was immunoSEQ multiplex PCR, while the TCRdb copy is restricted to in-frame clones and leaves out a portion. The table lists over 150,000 clones, around 80% of them singletons. General study findings and limits: Cytomegalovirus-associated TCR beta chains were listed, numbering more than 150. In vitro confirmation showed three CMV-associated chains to be CMV antigen specific. Being productive about 87% or about 30% of the time was typical of most TCR beta V segments in an earlier analysis. Among donors in an Asian-associated ancestry cluster, a later analysis reportedly found fewer N-insertions than the roughly 670-donor mean.

Germline-derived CDR1 and CDR2 are KGHSH and LQKENI. V lost 3 bases and J lost 5; bases outside the gene matches: 5. This CDR3 has 14 amino acids. The clonotype originates from an older woman in good health and CMV-seropositive. The rearrangement links TRBV18 to TRBJ2-7; 9 bases match TRBD1. Material: PBMCs. DNA of the CDR3: TGTGCCAGCTCACCCGGGACAGGGTCCCACGAGCAGTACTTC. Residues: CASSPGTGSHEQYF.